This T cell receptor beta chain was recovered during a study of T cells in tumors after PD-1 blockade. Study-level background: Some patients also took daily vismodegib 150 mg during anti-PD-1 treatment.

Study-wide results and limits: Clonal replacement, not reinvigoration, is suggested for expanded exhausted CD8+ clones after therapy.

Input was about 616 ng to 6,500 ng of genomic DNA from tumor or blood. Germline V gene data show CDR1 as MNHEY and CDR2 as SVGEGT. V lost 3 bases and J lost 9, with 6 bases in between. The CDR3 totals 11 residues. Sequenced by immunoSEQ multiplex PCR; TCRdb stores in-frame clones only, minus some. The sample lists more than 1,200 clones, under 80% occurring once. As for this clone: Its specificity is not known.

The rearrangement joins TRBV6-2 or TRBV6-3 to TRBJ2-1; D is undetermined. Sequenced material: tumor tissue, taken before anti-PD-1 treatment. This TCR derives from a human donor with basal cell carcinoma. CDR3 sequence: CASSYGFEQFF. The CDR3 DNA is TGTGCCAGCAGTTATGGATTTGAGCAGTTCTTC.